The 26 T cell receptor beta chains below were found in one sample sequenced in a study of T cells in Graves' hyperthyroidism and ophthalmopathy. Amplification targeted TCR beta CDR3 regions from RNA transcripts. First-round RT-PCR targeting the TCR CDR3 was performed with the HTBI primer set. TCRdb redid the calling of the multiplex PCR reads with MiXCR, one entry per CDR3 protein. Among around 340,000 distinct CDR3 sequences listed, about 15% were seen once. The source material was blood. The receptors come from a woman in her thirties with Graves' hyperthyroidism that later progressed to Graves' ophthalmopathy.

This clonotype was recorded many times. The chain combines TRBV9 with TRBJ2-5, with 7 bases that match TRBD1. CDR3 length: 15 amino acids. Unmatched junction bases numbered 8, after V lost 4 bases and J lost 2 bases. Germline V gene lookup returns CDR1 SGDLS and CDR2 YYNGEE. Here the CDR3 DNA reads TGTGCCAGCAGCCTCCGACAGGGTTGGCAAGAGACCCAGTACTTC. Protein sequence: CASSLRQGWQETQYF.

This clonotype was seen repeatedly, ten times or more. CDR3 in DNA: TGCAGCGTGCCCGGGGGTCCAGATACGCAGTATTTT. Encoded protein: CSVPGGPDTQYF. The chain has TRBV29-1 and TRBJ2-3; maybe TRBD2 (6 bases). Germline V gene sequence: CDR1 SQVTM, CDR2 ANQGSEA. The ends were cut back, 6 bases at V and 4 bases at J, with 11 bases in the middle. This CDR3 is 12 amino acids long.

This clonotype was detected only a few times. The chain links TRBV20-1 to TRBJ1-4; 8 positions agree with TRBD1. This CDR3 is 17 amino acids long. Germline V lookup: CDR1 DFQATT, CDR2 SNEGSKA (reference sequence). V gave up 3 bases and J gave up 0 bases; unmatched junction bases: 9. Here the CDR3 reads CSASYRGGRPTNEKLFF. DNA for the CDR3: TGCAGTGCTAGTTACAGGGGGGGGAGACCAACTAATGAAAAACTGTTTTTT.

This clonotype has a count of ten or more. The V gene is TRBV11-2, the J gene TRBJ1-3; D unclear. V lost 8 bases and J 1 base, leaving 3 bases between the germline ends. This CDR3 region has 11 residues. The germline V gene has CDR1 SGHAT and CDR2 FQNNGV. The CDR3 loop is CASGSGNTIYF. In DNA, the CDR3 is TGTGCCAGCGGGTCTGGAAACACCATATATTTT.

This clonotype came up many times. The chain links TRBV10-3 to TRBJ1-3; D gene uncertain. The CDR3 is 11 residues long. Germline V CDR1 and CDR2: ENHRY, SYGVKD. V was cut by 0 bases and J by 8 bases, with 2 bases left in between. This CDR3 is CAISESYTIYF. The CDR3 DNA reads as TGTGCCATCAGTGAGTCGTACACCATATATTTT.

V is TRBV20-1 and J is TRBJ2-5; D is perhaps TRBD2 (5 bases). Germline V lookup: CDR1 DFQATT, CDR2 SNEGSKA (reference sequence). V was trimmed by 0 bases and J by 4 bases, leaving 15 bases between them. The CDR3 is made up of 15 amino acids. Here the CDR3 reads CSARELASIVETQYF. The CDR3 DNA follows: TGCAGTGCTAGAGAATTGGCTAGCATCGTAGAGACCCAGTACTTC.

As to this clonotype: This clone may be a read error of a much larger clone one base away. No conserved phenylalanine or tryptophan ends this CDR3, so it is likely a read error. This rearrangement joins TRBV12-5 to TRBJ1-1; maybe TRBD1 (6 bases). The CDR3 extends over 15 amino acids. CDR1 and CDR2 (germline): LGHNT, FRNRAP. Trimming took 0 bases from V and 1 from J, leaving 9 bases between them. CDR3 sequence reads: CASGLVPGANTEAFL. In nucleotides, the CDR3 is TGTGCTAGTGGTTTGGTCCCAGGGGCGAACACTGAAGCTTTCCTT.

This clonotype has a count of ten or more. This rearrangement joins TRBV5-1 to TRBJ1-2; 8 nucleotides line up with TRBD1. The CDR3 length is 17 residues. Germline lookup yields CDR1 SGHRS and CDR2 YFSETQ. The ends lost 4 bases at V and 0 bases at J; junction bases unmatched: 11. CDR3 in DNA: TGCGCCAGCAGCCAGCCAGGACAGGGACCGGCTAACTATGGCTACACCTTC. Protein sequence: CASSQPGQGPANYGYTF.

This clonotype has ten or more counts. The rearrangement joins TRBV12-3 or TRBV12-4 to TRBJ1-5; a weak D match, TRBD1 (5 bases). The CDR3 runs to 14 residues. Trimming removed 4 bases from V and 6 bases from J, with 13 bases in between. The CDR3, as DNA: TGTGCCAGCAGTTCTGCGGCGGGGGGTCAGCCCCAGCATTTT. It codes for CASSSAAGGQPQHF.

This clonotype occurred many times. V is TRBV12-3 or TRBV12-4 and J is TRBJ2-3; no firm D call. V lost 5 bases, J lost 6 bases, and 12 bases lay in between. CDR3 length: 13 amino acids. The CDR3 loop is CASSRPVRDTQYF. DNA of the CDR3: TGTGCCAGCAGTCGACCCGTAAGGGATACGCAGTATTTT.

Points on this clonotype: This may stem from a read error, because a much larger clone lies one nucleotide away. CDR3 sequence: CASTMSGGSLNEQFF. DNA of the CDR3: TGTGCCAGTACAATGAGCGGGGGGTCCCTCAATGAGCAGTTCTTC. This chain joins TRBV19 and TRBJ2-1, with 9 bases matching TRBD2. The germline gives CDR1 LNHDA, CDR2 SQIVND (reference sequence). Trimming at V came to 7 bases and at J to 6 bases, leaving 10 bases not matched to a gene. This CDR3 spans 15 amino acids.

This clonotype was recorded at least ten times. The rearrangement joins TRBV20-1 to TRBJ2-7; D might be TRBD1 (6 bases). Germline V gene data show CDR1 as DFQATT and CDR2 as SNEGSKA (reference sequence). V lost 0 bases to trimming and J lost 3 bases, with 9 bases between them. The CDR3 runs to 13 residues. As DNA, the CDR3 is TGCAGTGCTAGAGAGGCAGGGGTCTACGAGCAGTACTTC. It specifies CSAREAGVYEQYF.

In its sample, this clonotype was seen many times. The genes are TRBV11-1 and TRBJ2-4, with TRBD2 matching over 7 bases. This CDR3 region has 15 residues. J lost 3 bases, V lost 5 bases, and 7 bases had no gene match. Germline loops: CDR1 SGHAT, CDR2 FQDESV (reference sequence). For the CDR3, the DNA is TGTGCCAGCAGCCGACTAGCCGGGAGCAAAAACATTCAGTACTTC. Its protein product is CASSRLAGSKNIQYF.

A note on this clonotype: This may be a read error, as it is one base from a much larger clone. CDR3 DNA: TGTGTCAGCAGTTACTCGGCCATCCTGAGTGGCTACACCTTC. Translation: CVSSYSAILSGYTF. V gene TRBV6-5 combines with J gene TRBJ1-2; D remains ambiguous. The CDR3 has 14 residues. CDR1 is MNHEY and CDR2 is SVGAGI in the germline V gene.

This clonotype was seen repeatedly, ten times or more. This chain links TRBV6-1 with TRBJ1-2; no reliable D call. Trimming cost V 1 base and J 0 bases, with 6 bases left between them. Germline loops: CDR1 MNHNS, CDR2 SASEGT. The CDR3 is 14 amino acids. DNA for the CDR3: TGTGCCAGCAGTGAAGTGGTGGCTAACTATGGCTACACCTTC. This gives the protein CASSEVVANYGYTF.

This clonotype was picked up a small number of times. The chain's CDR3 is CASSSDSSNQPQHF. CDR3 coding DNA: TGTGCCAGCAGCTCCGACAGTAGCAATCAGCCCCAGCATTTT. The V gene is TRBV11-2, the J gene TRBJ1-5; maybe TRBD1 (5 bases). The V end lost 4 bases, the J end lost 0 bases, and 7 bases lay between the germline ends. Germline-derived CDR1 and CDR2 are SGHAT and FQNNGV. There are 14 residues in the CDR3.

At least ten counts were recorded for this clonotype. The chain recombines TRBV28 with TRBJ1-4, with D possibly matching TRBD1 (5 bases). The CDR3 loop spans 14 amino acids. V dropped 5 bases and J dropped 2 bases, with 9 bases sitting between them. CDR1 and CDR2 (germline): MDHEN, SYDVKM. The CDR3 bases are TGTGCCAGCAGTCAAAGACAGACTAATGAAAAACTGTTTTTT. Translation gives CASSQRQTNEKLFF.

This clonotype was found many times. The chain employs TRBV20-1 and TRBJ2-3; 8 bases are shared with TRBD2. The CDR3 consists of 15 residues. Unmatched junction bases numbered 13, after V lost 4 bases and J lost 7 bases. The germline gives CDR1 DFQATT, CDR2 SNEGSKA (reference sequence). The CDR3 protein is CSAIPTSGLGYTQYF. In nucleotides, the CDR3 is TGCAGTGCTATACCTACTAGCGGCCTTGGTTATACGCAGTATTTT.

This clonotype was detected ten times or more. The chain is built from TRBV9 and TRBJ2-2; D gene unclear. With 5 bases removed from V and 4 bases from J, the gap between germline ends came to 18 bases. The CDR3 covers 16 residues. Germline V gene sequence: CDR1 SGDLS, CDR2 YYNGEE. CDR3 sequence reads: CASSDSPDRSTGELFF. The CDR3 coding sequence is TGTGCCAGCAGTGATTCCCCCGACCGATCCACCGGGGAGCTGTTTTTT.

The sample holds a few counts of this clonotype. The chain joins TRBV5-1 to TRBJ2-1; 9 bases agree with TRBD1. The CDR3 runs to 16 residues. Germline CDR1 is SGHRS and CDR2 is YFSETQ. V shed 0 bases and J 6 bases; nucleotides not matched to a gene: 7. The CDR3 DNA follows: TGCGCCAGCAGCTTGGAACAGGGGGCGAGATCCAATGAGCAGTTCTTC. It yields the protein CASSLEQGARSNEQFF. Variable domain in full (rest from reference TRBV5-1 and TRBJ2-1): KAGVTQTPRYLIKTRGQQVTLSCSPISGHRSVSWYQQTPGQGLQFLFEYFSETQRNKGNFPGRFSGRQFSNSRSEMNVSTLELGDSALYLCASSLEQGARSNEQFFGPGTRLTVL.

V gene TRBV11-1 combines with J gene TRBJ1-2; 7 bases map to TRBD1. Germline V gene lookup returns CDR1 SGHAT and CDR2 FQDESV (reference sequence). Unmatched junction bases numbered 8, after V lost 5 bases and J lost 8 bases. This CDR3 has 13 residues. The CDR3 nucleotides are TGTGCCAGCAGCCCCCAGACAGGGTGGGGCTACACCTTC. Translating gives CASSPQTGWGYTF.

The table lists this clonotype with many counts. The rearrangement uses TRBV11-2 and TRBJ2-1; D is ambiguous. The CDR3 sequence is 12 residues long. With 6 bases removed from V and 7 bases from J, the gap between germline ends came to 10 bases. Germline V gives CDR1 SGHAT, CDR2 FQNNGV. The DNA of the CDR3 is TGTGCCAGCAGTCCAGGTAGGAATGAGCAGTTCTTC. Encoded protein: CASSPGRNEQFF.

The genes are TRBV2 and TRBJ2-3; D is undetermined. CDR1 is SNHLY and CDR2 is FYNNEI in the germline V gene. V lost 10 bases and J lost 5, with 16 bases in between. The CDR3 loop spans 13 amino acids. CDR3 DNA: TGTGCCACCGTCGACCCAAGAGGAGATACGCAGTATTTT. Amino acid sequence: CATVDPRGDTQYF.

This clonotype was seen at least ten times. The rearrangement joins TRBV19 to TRBJ2-7; 8 nucleotides agree with TRBD1. The CDR3 totals 14 residues. The V gene end was trimmed by 5 bases and the J gene end by 4 bases; junction bases not matched to a gene: 7. Per the germline V gene, CDR1 is LNHDA and CDR2 is SQIVND (reference sequence). The CDR3 region has the DNA TGTGCCAGTAGTCTCCAAGACAGGGGTTACGAGCAGTACTTC. This sequence encodes CASSLQDRGYEQYF.

This rearrangement joins TRBV4-1 to TRBJ2-7; D not resolved. The CDR3 totals 14 residues. The V gene lost 4 bases and the J gene lost 3 bases, with 13 bases spanning the gap. CDR1 and CDR2 (germline): MGHRA, YSYEKL. The CDR3 coding sequence is TGCGCCAGCAGCCCCTACGACCAAGGCTACGAGCAGTACTTC. It is translated as CASSPYDQGYEQYF.

This clonotype showed up many times. J is TRBJ1-2 and V is TRBV20-1; tentative D call: TRBD1 (6 bases). Between the trimmed V and J ends, which lost 5 bases and 3 bases, there was a span of 19 bases. The CDR3 consists of 15 residues. Germline V gene data show CDR1 as DFQATT and CDR2 as SNEGSKA (reference sequence). CDR3 coding DNA: TGCAGTGCTTGGGGAGAAGAGGGGGATCACTATGGCTACACCTTC. Residues: CSAWGEEGDHYGYTF.